The 30 T cell receptor beta chains presented below share a single source sample, sequenced in a study of Graves' ophthalmopathy and Graves' hyperthyroidism. Amplification from RNA transcripts yielded the TCR beta CDR3 regions. First-round RT-PCR with HTBI primers preceded a second-round multiplex PCR. TCRdb analysed the multiplex PCR reads with MiXCR anew, one entry per CDR3 protein. The sample has 200,000 to 300,000 distinct CDR3 sequences, 45% seen once; the top ten hold approximately 51%. Sequencing used peripheral blood. All receptors derive from an adult man with Graves' ophthalmopathy.

The chain joins TRBV20-1 to TRBJ1-4; D may be TRBD1 (5 bases). The CDR3 is 14 residues long. The V end was cut by 0 bases, the J end by 5 bases, with 10 bases between. Germline CDR1 is DFQATT and CDR2 is SNEGSKA (reference sequence). This CDR3 is CSARDGGVNEKLFF. The DNA of the CDR3 is TGCAGTGCTAGAGATGGGGGGGTCAATGAAAAACTGTTTTTT.

There are many counts of this clonotype. The genes are TRBV5-6 and TRBJ1-4, with D uncertain. From germline, CDR1 is SGHDT and CDR2 YYEEEE. Trimming left V 1 base short and J 8 bases short, with 18 bases between. The CDR3 has 16 amino acids. CDR3 DNA: TGTGCCAGCAGCTTGTTGGGGAGCCCCACAGAGGAAAAACTGTTTTTT. It yields the protein CASSLLGSPTEEKLFF. The full variable domain, rest sourced from reference TRBV5-6 and TRBJ1-4, is DAGVTQSPTHLIKTRGQQVTLRCSPKSGHDTVSWYQQALGQGPQFIFQYYEEEERQRGNFPDRFSGHQFPNYSSELNVNALLLGDSALYLCASSLLGSPTEEKLFFGSGTQLSVL.

This clonotype showed up just a few times. V is TRBV20-1 and J is TRBJ2-7, with unresolved D. Germline lookup yields CDR1 DFQATT and CDR2 SNEGSKA (reference sequence). Trimming shortened V by 5 bases and J by 5 bases, and 22 bases separated the two germline ends. CDR3 length: 15 residues. The CDR3 bases are TGCAGTGCTCGCCAGATATCCACAAGGAGCAACGAGCAGTACTTC. The encoded protein is CSARQISTRSNEQYF.

This clonotype was seen only a few times. The chain joins TRBV24-1 to TRBJ1-1; D unresolved. The length of the CDR3 is 16 residues. Looked up from germline, CDR1 is KGHDR and CDR2 is SFDVKD. V was trimmed by 4 bases and J by 3 bases, leaving 17 bases between them. The CDR3 sequence: CATSDTPKGAYTEAFF. CDR3 sequence (DNA): TGTGCCACCAGTGACACCCCGAAGGGAGCGTACACTGAAGCTTTCTTT.

This clonotype has a handful of counts. This chain links TRBV9 with TRBJ2-5; D may correspond to TRBD1 or TRBD2 (7 bases each). Trimming removed 0 bases at V and 5 bases at J, with 11 bases between. The V gene's germline CDR1 is SGDLS and CDR2 YYNGEE. This CDR3 region has 14 residues. The DNA of the CDR3 is TGTGCCAGCAGCGTAGGACAGGGAGGGGAGACCCAGTACTTC. This codes for CASSVGQGGETQYF. Together with reference TRBV9 and TRBJ2-5, the CDR3 gives the full variable domain: DSGVTQTPKHLITATGQRVTLRCSPRSGDLSVYWYQQSLDQGLQFLIQYYNGEERAKGNILERFSAQQFPDLHSELNLSSLELGDSALYFCASSVGQGGETQYFGPGTRLLVL.

CDR3 residues: CSASVPAQETQYF. CDR3 sequence (DNA): TGCAGTGCTAGCGTCCCCGCGCAAGAGACCCAGTACTTC. V gene TRBV20-1 combines with J gene TRBJ2-5; D remains unclear. CDR1 and CDR2 (germline): DFQATT, SNEGSKA (reference sequence). The CDR3 runs to 13 residues. With 3 bases removed from V and 2 bases from J, the gap between germline ends came to 10 bases.

This chain joins TRBV20-1 and TRBJ1-5; perhaps TRBD1 as D (6 bases). The V gene's germline CDR1 is DFQATT and CDR2 SNEGSKA (reference sequence). V lost 4 bases and J lost 6, with 19 bases in between. The CDR3 contains 15 residues. CDR3 sequence: CSATLRGIRGQPQHF. In DNA, the CDR3 is TGCAGTGCTACACTCAGGGGAATTCGGGGTCAGCCCCAGCATTTT.

This clonotype was seen only a few times. This chain joins TRBV29-1 and TRBJ1-3, with D possibly matching TRBD1 (5 bases). Trimming cost V 6 bases and J 7 bases, with 10 bases left between them. The CDR3 has 11 residues. Germline values: CDR1 SQVTM, CDR2 ANQGSEA. CDR3 sequence (DNA): TGCAGCGTAAGAGGGGTTAACACCATATATTTT. Protein product: CSVRGVNTIYF. The full variable domain, rest sourced from reference TRBV29-1 and TRBJ1-3, is SAVISQKPSRDICQRGTSLTIQCQVDSQVTMMFWYRQQPGQSLTLIATANQGSEATYESGFVIDKFPISRPNLTFSTLTVSNMSPEDSSIYLCSVRGVNTIYFGEGSWLTVV.

J is TRBJ2-6 and V is TRBV6-5, with D maybe TRBD1 (6 bases). Trimming shortened V by 2 bases and J by 0 bases, and 11 bases separated the two germline ends. CDR1 and CDR2 from the germline V gene are MNHEY and SVGAGI. The CDR3 covers 17 residues. CDR3 DNA sequence: TGTGCCAGCAGTTACGGGACAACTAGCTCTGGGGCCAACGTCCTGACTTTC. This codes for CASSYGTTSSGANVLTF.

V is TRBV19 and J is TRBJ1-5; 7 nucleotides align to TRBD1. The length of the CDR3 is 15 residues. Per the germline V gene, CDR1 is LNHDA and CDR2 is SQIVND (reference sequence). After removal of 5 bases from V and 1 base from J, the junction contained 5 bases not matched to a gene. The CDR3 protein is CASSYNRGSNQPQHF. CDR3 DNA sequence: TGTGCCAGTAGTTATAACAGGGGAAGCAATCAGCCCCAGCATTTT. The variable domain in full, completed from reference TRBV19 and TRBJ1-5, reads DGGITQSPKYLFRKEGQNVTLSCEQNLNHDAMYWYRQDPGQGLRLIYYSQIVNDFQKGDIAEGYSVSREKKESFPLTVTSAQKNPTAFYLCASSYNRGSNQPQHFGDGTRLSIL.

The rearrangement uses TRBV12-5 and TRBJ1-6; 7 bases are a match to TRBD1. Germline V gene data show CDR1 as LGHNT and CDR2 as FRNRAP. The CDR3 is 14 residues long. Trimming took 6 bases from V and 11 from J; bases not matched to a gene: 10. The CDR3 here is CASGDKGGRAPLHF. Here the CDR3 DNA reads TGTGCTAGTGGAGACAAAGGGGGCCGGGCACCCCTCCACTTT.

The CDR3 DNA follows: TGTGCCAGCAGCGACCGACAGGGTGAAAAACTGTTTTTT. Translated, it gives CASSDRQGEKLFF. This sequence joins TRBV13 and TRBJ1-4; 7 nucleotides match TRBD1. There are 13 residues in the CDR3. Trimming cost V 5 bases and J 7 bases; bases outside gene matches: 4. The germline CDR1 and CDR2 sequences are PRHDT and FYEKMQ (reference sequence). Drawing the rest from reference TRBV13 and TRBJ1-4, the complete variable domain is AAGVIQSPRHLIKEKRETATLKCYPIPRHDTVYWYQQGPGQDPQFLISFYEKMQSDKGSIPDRFSAQQFSDYHSELNMSSLELGDSALYFCASSDRQGEKLFFGSGTQLSVL.

This clonotype was detected only a few times. The DNA of the CDR3 is TGTGCCAGCAGCTCGGGACAGAAAGCTTTCTTT. Translated, it gives CASSSGQKAFF. The rearrangement joins TRBV3-1 to TRBJ1-1; 7 bases align to TRBD1. Germline CDR1 is LGHDT and CDR2 is YNNKEL (reference sequence). J lost 9 bases, V lost 5 bases, and 3 bases had no gene match. The CDR3 is made up of 11 amino acids.

V is TRBV7-9 and J is TRBJ2-5, with 9 bases lining up with TRBD1. V shed 6 bases, J shed 2 bases, and the junction held 10 bases outside the gene matches. The germline V gene has CDR1 SEHNR and CDR2 FQNEAQ (reference sequence). CDR3 length equals 16 residues. The CDR3 protein is CASRPRTGAVQETQYF. The CDR3 DNA reads as TGTGCCAGCAGACCCAGGACAGGGGCTGTACAAGAGACCCAGTACTTC.

This chain links TRBV7-9 with TRBJ2-3; TRBD2 aligns across 9 bases. Germline values: CDR1 SEHNR, CDR2 FQNEAQ (reference sequence). The CDR3 is 17 residues long. V shed 5 bases and J 1 base; nucleotides not matched to a gene: 10. CDR3 region: CASSLKTIAGGTDTQYF. In DNA, the CDR3 is TGTGCCAGCAGCCTAAAAACCATAGCGGGGGGCACAGATACGCAGTATTTT.

This clonotype was observed a few times. The chain employs TRBV2 and TRBJ1-3, with D uncertain. The CDR3 runs to 12 residues. Germline V gene sequence: CDR1 SNHLY, CDR2 FYNNEI. CDR3 amino acids: CAGGSSGNTIYF. DNA of the CDR3: TGTGCTGGTGGCAGCTCTGGAAACACCATATATTTT.

This clonotype was observed a few times. V usage is TRBV12-3 or TRBV12-4 and J usage is TRBJ1-1, with 7 bases identical to TRBD1. The ends lost 6 bases at V and 3 bases at J; junction bases unmatched: 10. There are 15 residues in the CDR3. The CDR3 DNA reads TGTGCCAGCAGCCCCTCAGGACAGGACTACACTGAAGCTTTCTTT. This codes for CASSPSGQDYTEAFF.

The V call is TRBV24-1, the J call TRBJ2-2; the match to TRBD1 covers 9 bases. The CDR3 consists of 15 residues. J lost 7 bases, V lost 4 bases, and 6 bases had no gene match. Germline CDR1 and CDR2: KGHDR and SFDVKD. CDR3 sequence: CATSDEGQGGGELFF. The DNA for the CDR3 is TGTGCCACCAGTGACGAGGGACAGGGAGGCGGGGAGCTGTTTTTT.

This chain joins TRBV30 and TRBJ1-1, with no clear D. Germline values: CDR1 GTSNPN, CDR2 SVGIG (reference sequence). Trimming shortened V by 1 base and J by 2 bases, and 8 bases separated the two germline ends. The CDR3 totals 13 residues. CDR3 bases: TGTGCCTGGAGTGGCCAGGTCAACACTGAAGCTTTCTTT. Protein product: CAWSGQVNTEAFF.

The rearrangement uses TRBV27 and TRBJ1-1, with 8 bases matching TRBD1. CDR1 is MNHEY and CDR2 is SMNVEV in the germline V gene (reference sequence). The CDR3 totals 15 residues. The ends lost 5 bases at V and 5 bases at J; junction bases unmatched: 10. The CDR3 protein is CASSPSSTGGTEAFF. Here the CDR3 DNA reads TGTGCCAGCAGTCCATCATCAACAGGGGGAACTGAAGCTTTCTTT.

The rearrangement joins TRBV15 to TRBJ1-1; D perhaps matches TRBD1 (5 bases). The V end was cut by 5 bases, the J end by 3 bases, with 10 bases between. Germline-derived CDR1 and CDR2 are LNHNV and YYDKDF (reference sequence). The CDR3 runs 13 residues. CDR3 loop: CATSGGTYTEAFF. Here the CDR3 DNA reads TGTGCCACCAGCGGGGGGACTTACACTGAAGCTTTCTTT.

This chain links TRBV5-4 with TRBJ1-2; D is unclear. The germline V gene has CDR1 SGHNT and CDR2 YYREEE (reference sequence). CDR3 length equals 14 residues. V lost 2 bases and J lost 1, with 9 bases in between. This CDR3 is CASSLRTDNYGYTF. CDR3 nucleotide sequence: TGTGCCAGCAGCTTACGAACAGATAACTATGGCTACACCTTC.

This clonotype has just a few counts. This rearrangement joins TRBV29-1 to TRBJ1-4; D unclear. With 3 bases removed from V and 0 bases from J, the gap between germline ends came to 5 bases. Germline V gives CDR1 SQVTM, CDR2 ANQGSEA. The CDR3 length is 13 residues. CDR3 protein: CSVEAATNEKLFF. The DNA for the CDR3 is TGCAGCGTTGAGGCGGCAACTAATGAAAAACTGTTTTTT.

On this clonotype itself: At one end the junction does not follow the germline gene, possibly because of a read error. The V gene is TRBV7-9, the J gene TRBJ1-1; D is perhaps TRBD1 (5 bases). Germline-derived CDR1 and CDR2 are SEHNR and FQNEAQ (reference sequence). This CDR3 comprises 14 residues. The CDR3 region is CASSLGLGRTEAFF. The CDR3 nucleotides are TGCGCCAGCAGCTTGGGACTGGGTAGGACTGAAGCTTTCTTT.

V gene TRBV5-8 combines with J gene TRBJ1-2; D gene unclear. The CDR3 contains 14 residues. Trimming cost V 4 bases and J 4 bases, with 14 bases left between them. CDR1 is SGHTS, CDR2 YDEGEE, per germline. CDR3 in DNA: TGTGCCAGCAGCCTCCAGCAGGCGATCTATGGCTACACCTTC. This translates into CASSLQQAIYGYTF. Full variable domain (outside the CDR3, taken from reference TRBV5-8 and TRBJ1-2): EAGVTQSPTHLIKTRGQQATLRCSPISGHTSVYWYQQALGLGLQFLLWYDEGEERNRGNFPPRFSGRQFPNYSSELNVNALELEDSALYLCASSLQQAIYGYTFGSGTRLTVV.

CDR3 sequence (DNA): TGTGCCACCAGTGATTTGGAGAGGGGCGGCTACACCTTC. Encoded protein: CATSDLERGGYTF. This chain uses TRBV24-1 with TRBJ1-2; D possibly corresponds to TRBD1 (5 bases). Trimming pared 0 bases from V and 8 bases from J, leaving 9 bases between. The germline CDR1 and CDR2 sequences are KGHDR and SFDVKD. CDR3 size: 13 residues.

This clonotype has a handful of counts. The rearrangement links TRBV7-8 to TRBJ1-1; possible D gene TRBD1, 6 bases. CDR1 SGHVS and CDR2 FQNEAQ come from the germline V gene. The V gene lost 5 bases and the J gene lost 3 bases, with 19 bases spanning the gap. The CDR3 extends over 16 amino acids. The CDR3 sequence is CASSEGRGYKYTEAFF. The CDR3, as DNA: TGTGCCAGCAGCGAGGGCAGGGGCTATAAGTACACTGAAGCTTTCTTT.

The chain recombines TRBV7-9 with TRBJ1-3, with a weak D call TRBD1 (6 bases). CDR3 length equals 19 residues. Germline CDR1 and CDR2: SEHNR and FQNEAQ (reference sequence). V lost 5 bases and J 0 bases, leaving 23 bases between the germline ends. The CDR3: CASSLFRAVNRVSGNTIYF. The DNA of the CDR3 is TGTGCCAGCAGCCTCTTTAGGGCTGTGAACAGGGTCTCTGGAAACACCATATATTTT.

The rearrangement joins TRBV7-3 to TRBJ1-1; TRBD1 matches 7 bases. This CDR3 contains 14 residues. The trim removed 5 bases at V and 0 bases at J, leaving 3 bases unmatched. The germline gives CDR1 SGHTA, CDR2 FQGTGA. CDR3 nucleotides: TGTGCCAGCAGCAAAGACAGGGTGAACACTGAAGCTTTCTTT. This gives the protein CASSKDRVNTEAFF. Full variable domain (rest looked up from reference TRBV7-3 and TRBJ1-1): GAGVSQTPSNKVTEKGKYVELRCDPISGHTALYWYRQSLGQGPEFLIYFQGTGAADDSGLPNDRFFAVRPEGSVSTLKIQRTERGDSAVYLCASSKDRVNTEAFFGQGTRLTVV.

The chain has TRBV6-1 and TRBJ1-1; no clear D. Germline CDR1 MNHNS, CDR2 SASEGT. The CDR3 extends over 15 amino acids. The ends were cut back, 5 bases at V and 0 bases at J, with 13 bases in the middle. The CDR3: CASSPNTPMNTEAFF. For the CDR3, the DNA is TGTGCCAGCAGTCCCAATACACCGATGAACACTGAAGCTTTCTTT.